This T cell receptor beta chain was sequenced during a study of vaccination effects on CD4 cells after COVID-19 (dated by TCRdb to between 2021 and 2022). Context from the whole study: Across the study, the median time from the second dose to post-vaccine sampling was 72 days (range 14 to 241). Cultures from other donors in the study were sequenced with the Oncomine TCR Beta short-read assay on an Illumina iSeq 100. In both COVID-19 convalescent patients and infection-naive vaccine recipients, the study compared SARS-CoV-2 spike-specific CD4+ TCR repertoires from before mRNA vaccination with those from after it. A total of more than 8 COVID-19 convalescent patients and several SARS-CoV-2-naive healthy vaccine recipients were included in the full study. The investigation overall reported the following: Clones induced by infection and clones induced by vaccination both contracted markedly at late timepoints after vaccination, which fits with T cell responses waning over time. Among healthy vaccine recipients, nearly all vaccine-induced clones were SARS-CoV-2 mono-reactive, and just 1 of 255 was cross-reactive with common cold coronaviruses. The study was limited by a small number of convalescent patients and lacked early post-infection timepoints.

V loses 0 bases, J loses 8 bases, and the germline ends lie 17 bases apart. Its CDR3 holds 15 amino acids, cysteine through phenylalanine. The sequence is cut down to CDR3 DNA, 45 bases in frame from base 1. CDR1 and CDR2 are read off the germline V gene as SGDLS and YYNGEE. The protocol used for the library was the immunoSEQ multiplex PCR assay. DNA from the cultured, isolated CD4+ T cells was subjected to TCR beta CDR3 sequencing. Concerning the study's data processing: The analysis removed non-productive TCR sequences, trimmed reads to the CDR3 region, and retained only CDR3s that were 7 or more amino acids long. Antigen-specific clonotypes were identified with the MANAFEST web app by comparing expansion in peptide wells against reference cultures. To count as positive, a clone had to show expansion at FDR<0.05 compared with the reference and with all other wells, an odds ratio above 5, and a frequency above 0.1% in two replicate wells. A clonotype was defined as cross-reactive if the clonotype was significantly expanded both in SARS-CoV-2 spike wells and in at least one common cold coronavirus spike condition. Levenshtein distance calculated with the stringdist R package was used to assess CDR3 similarity, and unrooted trees were constructed with ape in R 3.6.1. TCRdb carries this immuneACCESS record with in-frame sequences only. Its versions omit some clonotypes, under half of them owing to an unresolved V gene in the studies checked, with the rest unexplained. V, J and clone size are those of that table, while D and trimming were read from the DNA. This sample lists 25,000 to 30,000 clones; 55% to 85% were detected once. The ten largest account for roughly 9% of the sample.

As concerns this clone: This receptor's antigen is unknown. One base away there is no much larger clone; base qualities are not given.

In the ViraFEST assay, PBMC were stimulated with viral peptide pools, and TCR sequencing was then used to find antigen-specific CD4+ T cell clonotypes based on their expansion. After roughly 11 days of culture, CD4+ T cells were isolated with the EasySep CD4+ T cell isolation kit. Each participant received two doses of an mRNA SARS-CoV-2 vaccine, either BNT162b2 or mRNA-1273. Healthy vaccine recipients had no prior SARS-CoV-2 infection, confirmed by negative nucleocapsid antibodies before and after vaccination. Each well held 1.5 million to 2.5 million PBMC cultured in IMDM containing approximately 5% human AB serum, about 10 IU/ml IL-2 and gentamicin, along with around 11 ug/ml peptides. On days 3 and 7, half of the culture medium was replaced with fresh IL-2-containing medium. Each peptide stimulation condition was cultured in triplicate wells unless otherwise noted. PBMC were separated from whole blood using Ficoll-Paque Plus gradient centrifugation and were then either cryopreserved at -140C or used fresh. The overlapping peptide pools covered the spike proteins of SARS-CoV-2 as well as those of the common cold coronaviruses HCoV-NL63, HCoV-OC43 and HCoV-229E. The QIAamp micro DNA kit was used to extract genomic DNA from the cultured CD4+ T cells.

The sequencing here drew on CD4+ T cells from PBMCs cultured with HCoV-NL63 spike peptides, taken after COVID-19 vaccination. Reading the label with the study, this specimen's cell subset or site is: HCoV-NL63 spike overlapping peptide pool stimulation. This TCR derives from a human donor who received a COVID-19 vaccine. The rearrangement combines TRBV9 with TRBJ1-2, with an unclear D gene assignment. This receptor carries the CDR3 CASSVDYGSLSGYTF. Here is the DNA: TGTGCCAGCAGCGTAGACTATGGGAGCCTTTCCGGCTACACCTTC. The reference TRBV9 and TRBJ1-2 proteins fill in what lies around the CDR3, so the full variable domain reads DSGVTQTPKHLITATGQRVTLRCSPRSGDLSVYWYQQSLDQGLQFLIQYYNGEERAKGNILERFSAQQFPDLHSELNLSSLELGDSALYFCASSVDYGSLSGYTFGSGTRLTVV.